This TCR beta chain was recovered during a study of untreated major depressive disorder. Produced via immunoSEQ multiplex PCR; TCRdb's table is partial and in-frame only. The sample records about 21,000 clones, just under 90% being singletons. General study results and limits: CD4+ T cells from depressed patients used TRBV05-01 (Vbeta 5.1) more often than controls. Findings may not generalize because the study sample was small.

Notes on this clone: Its specificity is not known.

The CDR3 consists of 14 residues. CDR1 and CDR2 from the germline V gene are LNHDA and SQIVND (reference sequence). V lost 3 bases to trimming and J lost 4 bases, with 10 bases between them. Magnetic negative selection enriched CD4+ T cells from thawed PBMCs. Enrichment usually gave approximately 95% pure CD4+ T cells. Sequenced sample: CD4+ T cells from PBMCs. The chain joins TRBV19 to TRBJ1-5; a weak D match, TRBD1 (5 bases). The TCR originated in a woman aged 40 to 50 in good health. CDR3 loop: CASSIRGVNQPQHF. The CDR3 DNA sequence: TGTGCCAGTAGTATCAGAGGGGTGAATCAGCCCCAGCATTTT.